The rows below give T cell receptor beta chains drawn from one sample of a study of blood T cell repertoires in COVID-19. Generated by immunoSEQ multiplex PCR, the TCRdb table keeps only in-frame clones and is missing some. The sample holds over 250,000 clones, approximately 90% seen once. Sequencing used peripheral blood. The receptors shown here come from a woman aged 45-60 years with COVID-19, enrolled during active disease. Both conserved end residues are part of each CDR3. The D gene is left open where the match is weak. Clone size is shown for a subset of rows, as once, few, many or a class of expanded clone.

V gene	clone size	D gene	J gene	CDR3 DNA	CDR3 protein
TRBV5-6	-	TRBD2	TRBJ2-7	TGTGCCAGCAGCTCTCGGGGCAGCGGGAGACCCTACGAGCAGTACTTC	CASSSRGSGRPYEQYF
TRBV29-1	-	-	TRBJ1-1	TGCAGCGTTGATAGTAAGAACACTGAAGCTTTCTTT	CSVDSKNTEAFF
TRBV5-1	-	TRBD1	TRBJ2-5	TGCGCCAGCGCGCCAAGGACAGGGTGGGAGGAGACCCAGTACTTC	CASAPRTGWEETQYF
TRBV19	-	-	TRBJ1-3	TGTGCCAGTAGTATAGGTCGGACATTCTCTGGAAACACCATATATTTT	CASSIGRTFSGNTIYF
TRBV9	-	-	TRBJ2-1	TGTGCCAGCAGTCGCCAGGGAATGAGCTCCTACAATGAGCAGTTCTTC	CASSRQGMSSYNEQFF
TRBV28	-	TRBD1	TRBJ2-6	TGTGCCAGCAGAAACCCTCCGGGACAGGCCCATTCTGGGGCCAACGTCCTGACTTTC	CASRNPPGQAHSGANVLTF
TRBV7-2	-	-	TRBJ1-3	TGTGCCAGCAGCTTAGCTGTGGGACACTCTGGAAACACCATATATTTT	CASSLAVGHSGNTIYF
TRBV15	-	TRBD1	TRBJ1-2	TGTGCCACCAGCAGAGATTCGGGACAGTCCCCTAACTATGGCTACACCTTC	CATSRDSGQSPNYGYTF
TRBV14	-	TRBD1	TRBJ1-5	TGTGCCAGCAGCCAAGATAGGGACAGGGGAACTAATCAGCCCCAGCATTTT	CASSQDRDRGTNQPQHF
TRBV21-1	-	-	TRBJ1-5	TGTGCCAGCAGCAAAGGAAGGGCGTTAACAGGGGAAGGGCAGCCCCAGCATTTT	CASSKGRALTGEGQPQHF
TRBV5-4	-	-	TRBJ1-2	TGTGCCAGCAGCCAGGACACTAATGATCTCCATGGCTACACCTTC	CASSQDTNDLHGYTF
TRBV2	-	-	TRBJ1-6	TGTGCCAGCAGTGAAGGCAGAACTAATAATTCACCCCTCCACTTT	CASSEGRTNNSPLHF
TRBV11-3	few	-	TRBJ1-3	TGTGCCAGCAGCTTAGGGGCTGGGCGAGGAAACACCATATATTTT	CASSLGAGRGNTIYF
TRBV3-1/TRBV3-2	-	TRBD2	TRBJ2-3	TGTGCCAGCAGCCAAACGACAGCGGGAGGAGTAGATACGCAGTATTTT	CASSQTTAGGVDTQYF
TRBV3-1/TRBV3-2	-	TRBD2	TRBJ2-2	TGTGCCAGCAGCCTTCAAACAGGGACTAGCGCGAACACCGGGGAGCTGTTTTTT	CASSLQTGTSANTGELFF
TRBV6-2/TRBV6-3	once	TRBD2	TRBJ2-2	TGTGCCAGCAGTTACTGGGTAGCGGGAGTCGTAAAGGACACCGGGGAGCTGTTTTTT	CASSYWVAGVVKDTGELFF
TRBV28	once	-	TRBJ1-3	TGTGCCAGCAGTTTTTTTGACACCTCTGGAAACACCATATATTTT	CASSFFDTSGNTIYF
TRBV2	-	-	TRBJ2-5	TGTGCCAGCAGAAAAGCTAACCTCCGGGAAGAGACCCAGTACTTC	CASRKANLREETQYF
TRBV9	-	TRBD1	TRBJ1-1	TGTGCCAGCAATCCAGGGGGCTCGACTGAAGCTTTCTTT	CASNPGGSTEAFF
TRBV13	-	TRBD2	TRBJ2-3	TGTGCCAGCAGCCCCGGCGTAGCGGGGGTTAGCACAGATACGCAGTATTTT	CASSPGVAGVSTDTQYF
TRBV11-3	-	TRBD2	TRBJ2-1	TGTGCCAGCAGCTTGGGCGGGAGGGTGAATGAGCAGTTCTTC	CASSLGGRVNEQFF
TRBV10-3	-	TRBD1	TRBJ2-5	TGTGCCACCTCTGGGACAGCTGAAGAGACCCAGTACTTC	CATSGTAEETQYF
TRBV5-1	-	TRBD1	TRBJ2-5	TGCGCCAGCAGCTTGGGTCCTTTCTTTCAGGGGGCGACGAAGACCCAGTACTTC	CASSLGPFFQGATKTQYF
TRBV21-1	once	-	TRBJ2-7	TGTGCCAGCAGCAGGGGACAGGGGAACGAGCAGTACTTC	CASSRGQGNEQYF
TRBV30	-	TRBD1	TRBJ2-1	TGTGCCTGGAGTGTATCGAGACAGGGAAAATACAATGAGCAGTTCTTC	CAWSVSRQGKYNEQFF
TRBV10-3	-	-	TRBJ1-5	TGTGCCGCCGGACACAAGGATAGCAATCAGCCCCAGCATTTT	CAAGHKDSNQPQHF
TRBV6-2/TRBV6-3	-	-	TRBJ1-1	TGTGCCAGCAGTTCTGTCACAGGGAACACTGAAGCTTTCTTT	CASSSVTGNTEAFF
TRBV3-1/TRBV3-2	-	-	TRBJ1-3	TGTGCCAGCAGCCAAAGAGGAGGAAACACCATATATTTT	CASSQRGGNTIYF
TRBV3-1/TRBV3-2	-	TRBD2	TRBJ2-1	TGTGCCAGCAGCCAAAGACCTCTAGCGGGAGGAATCAACAATGAGCAGTTCTTC	CASSQRPLAGGINNEQFF
TRBV5-4	-	-	TRBJ1-1	TGTGCCAGCAGCACTAACAGGGTGGGAACTGAAGCTTTCTTT	CASSTNRVGTEAFF
TRBV9	few	-	TRBJ1-2	TGTGCCAGCAGCGTAGGCAGGGAAAGAGCTATGGGTGGCTACACCTTC	CASSVGRERAMGGYTF
TRBV21-1	-	-	TRBJ1-1	TGTGCCAGCAGCAACAATTCAACAGGGGCGCTCATGAACACTGAAGCTTTCTTT	CASSNNSTGALMNTEAFF
TRBV2	-	TRBD2	TRBJ2-1	TGTGCCAGCAGTGAAGCGGGAGGGCCGAATGAGCAGTTCTTC	CASSEAGGPNEQFF
TRBV5-6	-	-	TRBJ1-5	TGTGCCAGCAGCTTGCAGGGTCAGCCCCAGCATTTT	CASSLQGQPQHF
TRBV4-2	-	TRBD2	TRBJ2-2	TGTGCCAGCAGCCAAGATCCGGGACTAGCGGGAGACGGGGAGCTGTTTTTT	CASSQDPGLAGDGELFF